The T cell receptor (beta chain) under discussion was sequenced for a study of spatial heterogeneity in lung cancer. Each CDR3 protein is one row after TCRdb ran MiXCR on the 5' RACE reads. The table shows tens of thousands of distinct CDR3 sequences, with roughly 3% occurring only once. The sample holds many counts of this clonotype. The CDR3 runs 15 residues. The germline gives CDR1 KGHDR, CDR2 SFDVKD. V was cut by 2 bases and J by 0 bases, with 8 bases left in between. Sample time point: sample taken at primary tumor resection. No cell sorting; template was whole RNA from tumor, lung tissue or PBMC. Donation came from some 73 patients with untreated early-stage non-small cell lung cancer.

This sequence was found in a female donor with early-stage non-small cell lung cancer. This material consisted of PBMCs, taken at surgery. The V call is TRBV24-1, the J call TRBJ2-3, with D hard to call. The CDR3 bases are TGTGCCACCAGTGATTCCCGGGTTAGCACAGATACGCAGTATTTT. Translated: CATSDSRVSTDTQYF.